The 30 T cell receptor beta chains given below trace back to one sample, sequenced in a study of T-cell memory formation after mild COVID-19. MiXCR was run by TCRdb on the 5' RACE reads, yielding one entry per CDR3 protein. The top ten clones hold more than 20% of a sample with 300,000 to 400,000 distinct CDR3 sequences, approximately 15% of them seen once. The sample was PBMCs or a T cell subset sorted from them (not recorded which). These receptors were collected from a man between 18 and 35 years old who had mild COVID-19 (a few samples of this study predate the infection). Cell type and time point are not known.

This clonotype has a handful of counts. V and J are TRBV10-3 and TRBJ1-5; D gene unclear. Trimming shortened V by 2 bases and J by 3 bases, and 11 bases separated the two germline ends. CDR1 is ENHRY, CDR2 SYGVKD, per germline. There are 15 residues in the CDR3. The CDR3 loop is CAISEVGSVNQPQHF. The CDR3 DNA reads TGTGCCATCAGTGAGGTTGGCTCAGTCAATCAGCCCCAGCATTTT.

The rearrangement uses TRBV19 and TRBJ2-3; maybe TRBD1 (6 bases). V lost 9 bases to trimming and J lost 4 bases, with 29 bases between them. Per germline, CDR1 LNHDA and CDR2 SQIVND (reference sequence). This CDR3 is 18 amino acids long. In nucleotides, the CDR3 is TGTGCCAGCCTTTCCCCACTCTACAGGGATTTTAGTGCAGATACGCAGTATTTT. Residues: CASLSPLYRDFSADTQYF.

A few counts support this clonotype. This chain uses TRBV7-9 with TRBJ2-7; D uncertain. The V gene lost 10 bases and the J gene lost 4 bases, with 17 bases spanning the gap. The CDR3 totals 13 residues. Germline V gene lookup returns CDR1 SEHNR and CDR2 FQNEAQ (reference sequence). The DNA for the CDR3 is TGTGCCACCCGTGGCACACTTTTGTACGAGCAGTACGTC. The encoded protein is CATRGTLLYEQYV.

The chain couples TRBV9 to TRBJ1-3, with unresolved D. The CDR3 is 13 amino acids. CDR1 is SGDLS, CDR2 YYNGEE, per germline. V was trimmed by 4 bases and J by 4 bases, leaving 9 bases between them. The CDR3 DNA is TGTGCCAGCAGCATAAATCAGGGAAACACCATATATTTT. Protein product: CASSINQGNTIYF.

The chain couples TRBV28 to TRBJ2-5; D is perhaps TRBD1 (5 bases). Germline-derived CDR1 and CDR2 are MDHEN and SYDVKM. This CDR3 spans 11 amino acids. V shed 3 bases and J shed 10 bases, with 9 bases lying between them. DNA for the CDR3: TGTGCCAGCAGTTTCTCAGGGAACCAGTACTTC. Residues: CASSFSGNQYF. Full variable domain (missing parts from reference TRBV28 and TRBJ2-5): DVKVTQSSRYLVKRTGEKVFLECVQDMDHENMFWYRQDPGLGLRLIYFSYDVKMKEKGDIPEGYSVSREKKERFSLILESASTNQTSMYLCASSFSGNQYFGPGTRLLVL.

This clonotype was counted only a few times. CDR3 sequence: CASSWGQDHEQYV. DNA for the CDR3: TGCGCCAGCAGCTGGGGGCAGGACCACGAGCAGTACGTC. The chain combines TRBV5-1 with TRBJ2-7, with a weak D call TRBD1 (6 bases). Trimming pared 3 bases from V and 5 bases from J, leaving 12 bases between. In germline, CDR1 is SGHRS, CDR2 YFSETQ. CDR3 length equals 13 residues.

This clonotype was seen a handful of times. The J gene is TRBJ1-1, the V gene TRBV7-9; tentative D call: TRBD1 (5 bases). The germline CDR1 and CDR2 sequences are SEHNR and FQNEAQ (reference sequence). This CDR3 region has 13 residues. Trimming pared 7 bases from V and 7 bases from J, leaving 16 bases between. The CDR3 protein is CASNRGGDREAFF. The CDR3 DNA is TGTGCCAGCAACCGTGGGGGAGATCGTGAAGCTTTCTTT.

In this sample, this clonotype turned up a few times. This chain joins TRBV6-5 and TRBJ1-1; 7 positions agree with TRBD1. J was trimmed by 7 bases and V by 2 bases; bases with no gene match: 7. CDR1 is MNHEY and CDR2 is SVGAGI in the germline V gene. The CDR3 is made up of 14 amino acids. The CDR3 DNA sequence: TGTGCCAGCAGTTACGGGGGGGGACAGTTTGAAGCTTTCTTT. It encodes CASSYGGGQFEAFF.

The chain recombines TRBV4-1 with TRBJ1-3; the D is unclear. The V end lost 2 bases, the J end lost 3 bases, and 2 bases lay between the germline ends. This CDR3 comprises 12 residues. Germline assignment: CDR1 MGHRA and CDR2 YSYEKL. The CDR3 DNA is TGCGCCAGCAGCCAACTTGGAAACACCATATATTTT. Translated, it gives CASSQLGNTIYF.

This clonotype came up a few times. The genes are TRBV5-6 and TRBJ2-3; D is ambiguous. The V and J ends lost 0 bases and 0 bases respectively, with 8 bases between them. This CDR3 spans 15 amino acids. Germline lookup yields CDR1 SGHDT and CDR2 YYEEEE. The CDR3 sequence is CASSLVLTSTDTQYF. The CDR3 DNA reads TGTGCCAGCAGCTTGGTGCTTACTAGCACAGATACGCAGTATTTT.

This clonotype was detected a few times. The chain combines TRBV6-5 with TRBJ2-2; D unclear. V was trimmed by 0 bases and J by 6 bases, leaving 8 bases between them. Looked up from germline, CDR1 is MNHEY and CDR2 is SVGAGI. The CDR3 is 14 residues long. The CDR3 DNA is TGTGCCAGCAGTTACTCCGGGTCCCCCGGGGAGCTGTTTTTT. Protein sequence: CASSYSGSPGELFF.

The chain has TRBV5-6 and TRBJ2-3, with TRBD1 as a possible D gene (5 bases). Germline V gene sequence: CDR1 SGHDT, CDR2 YYEEEE. The CDR3 is 14 residues long. Trimming shortened V by 9 bases and J by 1 base, and 15 bases separated the two germline ends. The CDR3 DNA is TGTGCCACCAGTTTAGGGGTCCGCACAGATACGCAGTATTTT. This translates into CATSLGVRTDTQYF.

There are many counts of this clonotype. This sequence joins TRBV4-3 and TRBJ2-7, with TRBD2 matching 9 bases. V was clipped by 2 bases and J by 5 bases; unmatched bases: 13. The CDR3 has 17 amino acids. Germline V lookup: CDR1 LGHNA, CDR2 YSLEER. The CDR3 loop is CASSQQLGSGGMNEQYF. Here the CDR3 DNA reads TGCGCCAGCAGCCAACAGCTAGGCAGCGGGGGGATGAACGAGCAGTACTTC.

The V gene is TRBV4-3, the J gene TRBJ2-1, with 7 bases identical to TRBD2. Germline CDR1 is LGHNA and CDR2 is YSLEER. The CDR3 spans 18 residues. J lost 4 bases, V lost 0 bases, and 12 bases had no gene match. The CDR3 nucleotides are TGCGCCAGCAGCCAAGATTGGCCGGGGGGAAGGGGTTACAATGAGCAGTTCTTC. Protein sequence: CASSQDWPGGRGYNEQFF.

The gene calls are TRBV25-1 and TRBJ1-4, with no clear D. V lost 3 bases and J lost 8, with 19 bases in between. Looked up from germline, CDR1 is MGHDK and CDR2 is SYGVNS. This CDR3 has 16 residues. The chain's CDR3 is CASSDLRRDLREKLFF. CDR3 nucleotide sequence: TGTGCCAGCAGTGACCTCCGACGGGATCTGCGAGAAAAACTGTTTTTT. Supplemented by reference TRBV25-1 and TRBJ1-4, the full variable domain reads EADIYQTPRYLVIGTGKKITLECSQTMGHDKMYWYQQDPGMELHLIHYSYGVNSTEKGDLSSESTVSRIRTEHFPLTLESARPSHTSQYLCASSDLRRDLREKLFFGSGTQLSVL.

This clonotype came up a few times. The chain combines TRBV12-3 or TRBV12-4 with TRBJ2-3; D may be TRBD1 (6 bases). The CDR3 is made up of 14 amino acids. V lost 4 bases, J lost 1 base, and 9 bases lay in between. CDR3 region: CASSYYRGTDTQYF. CDR3 bases: TGTGCCAGCAGTTACTACAGGGGCACAGATACGCAGTATTTT.

The genes are TRBV6-5 and TRBJ2-7; possibly TRBD2 for D (5 bases). Between the trimmed V and J ends, which lost 1 base and 0 bases, there was a span of 7 bases. Germline V gene data show CDR1 as MNHEY and CDR2 as SVGAGI. There are 14 residues in the CDR3. The CDR3 protein is CASSYYGDSYEQYF. CDR3 sequence (DNA): TGTGCCAGCAGTTACTACGGGGACTCCTACGAGCAGTACTTC.

The chain carries TRBV20-1 and TRBJ2-7; D is ambiguous. This CDR3 contains 12 residues. V lost 2 bases to trimming and J lost 5 bases, with 10 bases between them. Per the germline V gene, CDR1 is DFQATT and CDR2 is SNEGSKA (reference sequence). Written as DNA, the CDR3 is TGCAGTGCTAGATCGGCCCACAACGAGCAGTACGTC. It yields the protein CSARSAHNEQYV.

The chain joins TRBV5-6 to TRBJ1-5; D remains ambiguous. This CDR3 is 14 amino acids long. Germline CDR1 SGHDT, CDR2 YYEEEE. V lost 2 bases and J lost 4, with 10 bases in between. The CDR3 nucleotides read TGTGCCAGCAGCTTACTAATGGGGAATCAGCCCCAGCATTTT. It yields the protein CASSLLMGNQPQHF.

The table lists this clonotype with a few counts. This chain links TRBV4-3 with TRBJ2-2; 7 positions match TRBD1. The trim removed 4 bases at V and 7 bases at J, leaving 6 bases unmatched. The germline V gene encodes CDR1 LGHNA and CDR2 YSLEER. This CDR3 has 14 residues. The CDR3 DNA reads TGCGCCAGCAGCCCGTCTGACAGGGTCGGGGAGCTGTTTTTT. Protein: CASSPSDRVGELFF.

The sample holds a few counts of this clonotype. The J gene is TRBJ2-3, the V gene TRBV4-1; no firm D call. The CDR3 loop spans 16 amino acids. The V gene lost 0 bases and the J gene lost 2 bases, with 12 bases spanning the gap. Germline lookup yields CDR1 MGHRA and CDR2 YSYEKL. The CDR3 region has the DNA TGCGCCAGCAGCCAAGAGGTCTGGCCGAACACAGATACGCAGTATTTT. Amino acid sequence: CASSQEVWPNTDTQYF.

This clonotype was seen only a few times. The chain combines TRBV7-9 with TRBJ2-7; D call uncertain. Per germline, CDR1 SEHNR and CDR2 FQNEAQ (reference sequence). This CDR3 is built from 16 residues. V was clipped by 4 bases and J by 2 bases, with 18 bases between them. Written as DNA, the CDR3 is TGTGCCAGCAGCTCTAGACTCGGCAGCCTGACCTACGAGCAGTACTTC. Translated: CASSSRLGSLTYEQYF.

This clonotype has just one count. The rearrangement uses TRBV4-3 and TRBJ2-2; TRBD1 aligns across 8 bases. The CDR3 contains 16 residues. Trimming at V came to 4 bases and at J to 0 bases, leaving 4 bases not matched to a gene. Germline CDR1 is LGHNA and CDR2 is YSLEER. Here the CDR3 DNA reads TGCGCCAGCAGCCGCCGACAGGGGCCGAACACCGGGGAGCTGTTTTTT. Its translation: CASSRRQGPNTGELFF.

This clonotype turned up a few times. This chain links TRBV29-1 with TRBJ2-2; D is ambiguous. Germline values: CDR1 SQVTM, CDR2 ANQGSEA. V shed 6 bases and J shed 1 base, with 9 bases lying between them. The CDR3 contains 13 residues. The CDR3 bases are TGCAGCGTGGTAGTCCGGAACACCGGGGAGCTGTTTTTT. As protein: CSVVVRNTGELFF.

This clonotype was counted a few times. This chain connects TRBV9 to TRBJ1-1; D gene uncertain. This CDR3 contains 13 residues. CDR1 is SGDLS, CDR2 YYNGEE, per germline. Trimming removed 3 bases from V and 4 bases from J, with 10 bases in between. The CDR3 is CASSGYPVTEAFF. The CDR3 DNA follows: TGTGCCAGCAGCGGTTACCCGGTCACTGAAGCTTTCTTT. The whole variable domain, remainder taken from reference TRBV9 and TRBJ1-1, is DSGVTQTPKHLITATGQRVTLRCSPRSGDLSVYWYQQSLDQGLQFLIQYYNGEERAKGNILERFSAQQFPDLHSELNLSSLELGDSALYFCASSGYPVTEAFFGQGTRLTVV.

This clonotype was detected ten times or more. The chain is built from TRBV12-3 or TRBV12-4 and TRBJ1-1; D is unresolved. Between the trimmed V and J ends, which lost 8 bases and 1 base, there was a span of 11 bases. The CDR3 extends over 13 amino acids. The CDR3 sequence: CASRLQTNTEAFF. CDR3 bases: TGTGCCAGCCGATTACAGACGAACACTGAAGCTTTCTTT.

Many counts were recorded for this clonotype. This rearrangement joins TRBV20-1 to TRBJ2-7; D could derive from TRBD1 or TRBD2 (6 bases each). Germline V gene data show CDR1 as DFQATT and CDR2 as SNEGSKA (reference sequence). The CDR3 runs 12 residues. The V gene lost 8 bases and the J gene lost 3 bases, with 14 bases spanning the gap. In nucleotides, the CDR3 is TGCAGTCTGTCCGGGGGCCACTACGAGCAGTACTTC. It specifies CSLSGGHYEQYF.

This clonotype showed up just a few times. The rearrangement links TRBV11-2 to TRBJ2-1; D ambiguous. Germline CDR1 reads SGHAT; CDR2 reads FQNNGV. There are 14 residues in the CDR3. Trimming took off 3 bases at V and 1 base at J, with 7 bases between the two ends. The CDR3 reads CASSLWASYNEQFF. In nucleotides, the CDR3 is TGTGCCAGCAGCTTGTGGGCTTCCTACAATGAGCAGTTCTTC.

The CDR3 DNA follows: TGCGCCAGCAGCCAAGATTTAAGGGTTCGGCATCAGCCCCAGCATTTT. This sequence encodes CASSQDLRVRHQPQHF. The rearrangement uses TRBV4-3 and TRBJ1-5; D is unresolved. The CDR3 contains 16 residues. CDR1 and CDR2 (germline): LGHNA, YSLEER. The V end was cut by 0 bases, the J end by 5 bases, with 14 bases between.

The rearrangement links TRBV12-3 or TRBV12-4 to TRBJ2-2, with D possibly being TRBD2 (6 bases). V dropped 5 bases and J dropped 6 bases, with 16 bases sitting between them. CDR3 size: 15 residues. The CDR3 DNA reads TGTGCCAGCAGTGATTGGGCGGGGATGGCCGGGGAGCTGTTTTTT. It translates to CASSDWAGMAGELFF.